This TCR beta chain was found in a study of blood T cell repertoires in COVID-19 (dated by TCRdb to the early 2020s). In terms of the full investigation: The collaborator samples originated in the United States, Italy and Spain and spanned the acute and convalescent phases of COVID-19. The prospective study material was composed of cDNA or gDNA derived from T cells, B-cell-depleted T cells, or PBMCs. Deeply sampled blood TCRbeta repertoires from subjects exposed to, actively infected with, or recovered from COVID-19 were included in the dataset. The repertoires were released in a freely available public database intended as a resource for research on the immune response to SARS-CoV-2. Samples came from the ongoing ImmuneRACE study (first 160 participants) plus 1,254 subjects from 6 global collaborators. The sample metadata nearly always contained a de-identified subject ID, COVID-19 status, age in years and sex. HLA class I and class II types, where available, came from metadata supplied by the sample provider rather than from assay-based typing. Broader findings and caveats from the paper: The amount of clinical and demographic metadata varied by source and participant and was provided uncurated.

The collaborating institutions used their own protocols to collect whole blood in K2EDTA tubes. For TCRbeta analysis, collaborator samples were shipped as frozen whole blood, as isolated PBMCs, or as DNA extracted from either sample type. TCRbeta CDR3 regions were amplified from genomic DNA by means of the immunoSEQ Assay, a bias-controlled multiplex PCR. Under the source paper's analysis protocol: The number of nucleated cells in each sample was estimated from the amplification of reference gene primers within the assay. Sequence reads were collapsed and filtered to measure the absolute abundance of every unique TCRbeta CDR3 rearrangement. Productive Simpson clonality was computed per sample as the square root of Simpson's diversity index over productive rearrangements. This is the immuneACCESS table as TCRdb keeps it, with only in-frame sequences that have V and J called. A part of the clones is gone; compared with another copy, unresolved V genes explain less than half, and the rest is unexplained. V and J calls and clone size are given by that table; D and trimming were obtained from the DNA. The sample table shows roughly 89,000 clones, and 75% to 90% are seen once. The ten largest clones capture 10% of the sample.

CDR1 and CDR2 (GTSNPN, SVGIG) derive from the germline V gene (reference sequence). V is clipped by 0 bases and J by 7 bases, and the sequence between their germline boundaries is 10 bases long. CDR3 length: 13 amino acids, cysteine to phenylalanine. Of all the DNA, just the CDR3 is kept, 39 bases in frame from base 1. The count of this clone is one. Its antigen specificity is not known. No base quality information exists; no much larger clone differs at one position. This receptor was obtained from a woman between 65 and 79 years old with acute or convalescent COVID-19. Material: peripheral blood. The chain is encoded by TRBV30 joined to TRBJ1-5, and perhaps TRBD1 as D gene, on 5 matching bases. The CDR3 amino acid sequence is: CAWSVGAWQPQHF. Read as DNA, the sequence is TGTGCCTGGAGTGTTGGGGCCTGGCAGCCCCAGCATTTT. The variable domain in full, with residues beyond the CDR3 obtained from the reference TRBV30 and TRBJ1-5 genes, is SQTIHQWPATLVQPVGSPLSLECTVEGTSNPNLYWYRQAAGRGLQLLFYSVGIGQISSEVPQNLSASRPQDRQFILSSKKLLLSDSGFYLCAWSVGAWQPQHFGDGTRLSIL.